Listed here is a single TCR beta chain. CD8+ and CD4+ T cells taken from blood had their TCR beta sequenced. The sample comes from a study of CD8 T cells in Susac syndrome. The CDR3 length is 13 residues. CDR1 is GTSNPN and CDR2 is SVGIG in the germline V gene (reference sequence). V lost 3 bases to trimming and J lost 3 bases, with 11 bases between them. When the RNA was reverse transcribed, random hexamers were used with an input of roughly 0.45 to 1 ug. MiXCR was run by TCRdb on the immunoSEQ multiplex PCR reads, yielding one entry per CDR3 protein. Of roughly 200,000 distinct CDR3 sequences detected, about 93% appear once; the ten largest clones hold more than 0.08%.

Sequencing input: CD4+ T cells from PBMCs. This clonotype was obtained from a human donor with Susac syndrome. V and J are TRBV30 and TRBJ1-2; a weak D match, TRBD1 (5 bases). The CDR3, as DNA: TGTGCCTGGAGCAGTGGGGGAGACTATGGCTACACCTTC. Translated, it gives CAWSSGGDYGYTF.